These 29 T cell receptor beta chains were all obtained from the same sample, sequenced in a study of T cell responses to AZD1222 COVID-19 vaccine. TCRdb's copy holds only in-frame clones and misses some; the assay was immunoSEQ multiplex PCR. The table records about 110,000 clones, about 88% of them present only once. The sample here was peripheral blood, taken on day 0 of AZD1222 vaccination. Receptors originate from an adult in good health.

The chain employs TRBV5-5 and TRBJ2-1; 14 bases fit TRBD2. Germline V gives CDR1 SGHKS, CDR2 YYEKEE (reference sequence). This CDR3 has 16 residues. The ends lost 4 bases at V and 6 bases at J; junction bases unmatched: 6. DNA of the CDR3: TGTGCCAGCAGCACCGGACTAGCGGGAGGCCCCAATGAGCAGTTCTTC. This translates into CASSTGLAGGPNEQFF.

The chain employs TRBV30 and TRBJ1-5; no clear D gene. This CDR3 contains 13 residues. V was pared by 4 bases and J by 0 bases, with 7 bases between. The germline gives CDR1 GTSNPN, CDR2 SVGIG (reference sequence). In nucleotides, the CDR3 is TGTGCCTGGACCCAGGATAGCAATCAGCCCCAGCATTTT. Protein: CAWTQDSNQPQHF.

The CDR3 here is CASSHPGLAGDEQFF. The CDR3 DNA reads as TGTGCCAGCAGCCATCCGGGACTAGCGGGCGATGAGCAGTTCTTC. V gene TRBV28 combines with J gene TRBJ2-1; 12 nucleotides line up with TRBD2. The CDR3 extends over 15 amino acids. The germline CDR1 and CDR2 sequences are MDHEN and SYDVKM. J was trimmed by 8 bases and V by 6 bases; bases with no gene match: 8.

V and J are TRBV11-3 and TRBJ2-4; either TRBD1 or TRBD2 may fit D (5 bases each). Trimming left V 1 base short and J 5 bases short, with 6 bases between. The germline V gene encodes CDR1 SGHNT and CDR2 YENEEA. The CDR3 has 13 residues. The DNA of the CDR3 is TGTGCCAGCAGCTTAGTGGGGGAAAACATTCAGTACTTC. Amino acid sequence: CASSLVGENIQYF.

V usage is TRBV7-8 and J usage is TRBJ2-5, with TRBD1 matching 9 bases. Trimming took 5 bases from V and 5 from J; bases not matched to a gene: 12. The CDR3 is made up of 16 amino acids. The germline V gene has CDR1 SGHVS and CDR2 FQNEAQ. This chain's CDR3 is CASSPRRDRVWETQYF. The DNA for the CDR3 is TGTGCCAGCAGCCCCCGCCGGGACAGGGTTTGGGAGACCCAGTACTTC.

V usage is TRBV12-3 or TRBV12-4 and J usage is TRBJ2-4; D gene unclear. V was pared by 8 bases and J by 0 bases, with 8 bases between. The CDR3 spans 13 residues. CDR3 bases: TGTGCCAGCCTCGGGCTAGCCAAAAACATTCAGTACTTC. As protein: CASLGLAKNIQYF.

The chain has TRBV5-6 and TRBJ1-2, with 7 bases identical to TRBD1. The CDR3 extends over 14 amino acids. The V gene end was trimmed by 4 bases and the J gene end by 4 bases; junction bases not matched to a gene: 7. Germline CDR1 is SGHDT and CDR2 is YYEEEE. CDR3 in DNA: TGTGCCAGCAGCCTCCGACAGGGCCCCTATGGCTACACCTTC. Translating it yields CASSLRQGPYGYTF.

This clone is a singleton in its sample. The chain carries TRBV24-1 and TRBJ1-5; 8 bases agree with TRBD1. CDR3 size: 15 residues. V was pared by 7 bases and J by 1 base, with 5 bases of the junction left unmatched. Germline V gene data show CDR1 as KGHDR and CDR2 as SFDVKD. The CDR3 protein is CATSQQGGSNQPQHF. DNA for the CDR3: TGTGCCACCAGCCAACAGGGGGGAAGCAATCAGCCCCAGCATTTT.

This clone has only one observation. The rearrangement uses TRBV4-1 and TRBJ1-2; D perhaps matches TRBD1 (5 bases). The CDR3 runs to 15 residues. Between the trimmed V and J ends, which lost 3 bases and 6 bases, there was a span of 17 bases. The germline V gene has CDR1 MGHRA and CDR2 YSYEKL. The CDR3 sequence: CASSQGEGRVHGYTF. The CDR3 DNA sequence: TGCGCCAGCAGCCAGGGGGAGGGGAGGGTGCATGGCTACACCTTC.

This clone was detected a few times. The chain combines TRBV5-6 with TRBJ1-2; D is uncertain. Trimming shortened V by 0 bases and J by 0 bases, and 6 bases separated the two germline ends. Germline V gene sequence: CDR1 SGHDT, CDR2 YYEEEE. CDR3 length: 14 amino acids. The CDR3 is CASSLAQTNYGYTF. The CDR3 DNA sequence: TGTGCCAGCAGCTTGGCACAGACTAACTATGGCTACACCTTC.

CDR3 amino acids: CASSFRTGGGYGYTF. The CDR3 coding sequence is TGTGCCAGCAGTTTTAGGACAGGGGGGGGCTATGGCTACACCTTC. The V and J genes are TRBV27 and TRBJ1-2; TRBD1 matches 10 bases. CDR3 size: 15 residues. The germline gives CDR1 MNHEY, CDR2 SMNVEV (reference sequence). V shed 3 bases, J shed 4 bases, and the junction held 5 bases outside the gene matches.

The chain joins TRBV28 to TRBJ1-3; 12 positions match TRBD1. Germline loops: CDR1 MDHEN, CDR2 SYDVKM. V gave up 3 bases and J gave up 3 bases; unmatched junction bases: 6. This CDR3 contains 17 residues. CDR3 nucleotides: TGTGCCAGCAGTTTTATGGGACAGGGGGCATTTGGAAACACCATATATTTT. As protein: CASSFMGQGAFGNTIYF.

The V call is TRBV4-1, the J call TRBJ1-1, with 12 bases fitting TRBD1. V shed 6 bases, J shed 10 bases, and the junction held 9 bases outside the gene matches. The CDR3 is 14 residues long. Germline-derived CDR1 and CDR2 are MGHRA and YSYEKL. The CDR3 is CASSSGTGGYGAFF. CDR3 nucleotides: TGCGCCAGCAGTTCCGGGACAGGGGGCTACGGAGCTTTCTTT.

The rearrangement uses TRBV7-7 and TRBJ2-3; 7 positions match TRBD2. This CDR3 is 16 amino acids long. Germline-derived CDR1 and CDR2 are SSHAT and FNYEAQ (reference sequence). The ends lost 5 bases at V and 1 base at J; junction bases unmatched: 9. CDR3 amino acids: CASSQRGAGGTDTQYF. In nucleotides, the CDR3 is TGTGCCAGCAGCCAGAGAGGTGCGGGAGGCACAGATACGCAGTATTTT.

This clone appeared once. V is TRBV6-5 and J is TRBJ1-6; the D gene is possibly TRBD1 (5 bases). Trimming shortened V by 6 bases and J by 10 bases, and 13 bases separated the two germline ends. This CDR3 is 13 amino acids long. Germline V gene data show CDR1 as MNHEY and CDR2 as SVGAGI. Written as DNA, the CDR3 is TGTGCCAGCAGGGGGGGACCGGGGTCACCCCTCCACTTT. Protein sequence: CASRGGPGSPLHF.

This chain connects TRBV7-2 to TRBJ2-3; 10 positions agree with TRBD2. Germline CDR1 and CDR2: SGHTA and FQGNSA. Trimming cost V 6 bases and J 6 bases; bases outside gene matches: 12. CDR3 size: 16 residues. DNA for the CDR3: TGTGCCAGCAGAACTGGGGGTCTAGCGGGGGTGGATACGCAGTATTTT. Protein: CASRTGGLAGVDTQYF.

The chain joins TRBV5-6 to TRBJ1-2, with 8 bases matching TRBD1. The CDR3 totals 14 residues. Germline V CDR1 and CDR2: SGHDT, YYEEEE. Trimming cost V 1 base and J 7 bases; bases outside gene matches: 6. CDR3 residues: CASSLTGQVVGYTF. CDR3 coding DNA: TGTGCCAGCAGCTTGACGGGACAGGTGGTTGGCTACACCTTC.

CDR3 amino acids: CASSLVQGLNEQFF. The CDR3 bases are TGTGCCAGCAGCTTGGTCCAGGGGTTGAATGAGCAGTTCTTC. The chain uses TRBV5-4 and TRBJ2-1; D might be TRBD1 (6 bases). The CDR3 covers 14 residues. Germline-derived CDR1 and CDR2 are SGHNT and YYREEE (reference sequence). With 0 bases removed from V and 7 bases from J, the gap between germline ends came to 11 bases.

As regards this clone: Other nucleotide sequences from this sample produce the same CDR3. CDR3 protein: CASSVAQGAGNTIYF. The CDR3 nucleotides are TGTGCCAGCAGCGTAGCGCAGGGAGCTGGAAACACCATATATTTT. The genes are TRBV9 and TRBJ1-3, with D perhaps TRBD1 (5 bases). The V end was cut by 0 bases, the J end by 2 bases, with 9 bases between. The length of the CDR3 is 15 residues. In germline, CDR1 is SGDLS, CDR2 YYNGEE.

The chain couples TRBV28 to TRBJ1-2; no firm D call. V was shortened by 8 bases and J by 5 bases, with 15 bases between the two germline ends. There are 13 residues in the CDR3. The V gene's germline CDR1 is MDHEN and CDR2 SYDVKM. The CDR3 DNA is TGTGCCAGCCTTGCGGCAATTACTTATGGCTACACCTTC. Its translation is CASLAAITYGYTF.

CDR3 region: CASSVTDGWTGELFF. DNA for the CDR3: TGTGCCAGCAGCGTGACCGATGGGTGGACCGGGGAGCTGTTTTTT. This rearrangement joins TRBV9 to TRBJ2-2; no definite D call. The ends were cut back, 2 bases at V and 5 bases at J, with 13 bases in the middle. Looked up from germline, CDR1 is SGDLS and CDR2 is YYNGEE. This CDR3 is 15 amino acids long.

This clone was counted only a few times. V is TRBV9 and J is TRBJ1-6; D is unclear. Per germline, CDR1 SGDLS and CDR2 YYNGEE. CDR3 length equals 16 residues. V gave up 3 bases and J gave up 0 bases, with 10 bases separating them. CDR3 nucleotide sequence: TGTGCCAGCAGCGGTATTCGGAGCTCCTATAATTCACCCCTCCACTTT. Protein product: CASSGIRSSYNSPLHF.

The rearrangement uses TRBV5-4 and TRBJ1-1; D unresolved. The length of the CDR3 is 13 residues. Between the trimmed V and J ends, which lost 6 bases and 0 bases, there was a span of 9 bases. Germline lookup yields CDR1 SGHNT and CDR2 YYREEE (reference sequence). CDR3 in DNA: TGTGCCAGCACAGACACGATGAACACTGAAGCTTTCTTT. This gives the protein CASTDTMNTEAFF.

The chain couples TRBV9 to TRBJ2-5, with TRBD2 matching 7 bases. Germline V gene sequence: CDR1 SGDLS, CDR2 YYNGEE. J lost 3 bases, V lost 4 bases, and 12 bases had no gene match. The CDR3 has 16 residues. CDR3 sequence (DNA): TGTGCCAGCAGCCCCCGACTGGGGAGCGGGGAAGAGACCCAGTACTTC. As protein: CASSPRLGSGEETQYF.

CDR3 loop: CASSLGSPQHF. The CDR3 DNA follows: TGTGCCAGTAGCCTAGGATCGCCCCAGCATTTT. The V and J genes are TRBV19 and TRBJ1-5; no firm D call. Germline values: CDR1 LNHDA, CDR2 SQIVND (reference sequence). V lost 6 bases, J lost 9 bases, and 9 bases lay in between. The CDR3 covers 11 residues.

The chain combines TRBV19 with TRBJ1-4; D is unresolved. Trimming shortened V by 1 base and J by 4 bases, and 10 bases separated the two germline ends. In germline, CDR1 is LNHDA, CDR2 SQIVND (reference sequence). The CDR3 runs to 15 residues. The CDR3 spells CASSIVGRLNEKLFF. The CDR3 DNA sequence: TGTGCCAGTAGTATAGTGGGCAGGCTTAATGAAAAACTGTTTTTT. Complete variable domain (other parts from reference TRBV19 and TRBJ1-4): DGGITQSPKYLFRKEGQNVTLSCEQNLNHDAMYWYRQDPGQGLRLIYYSQIVNDFQKGDIAEGYSVSREKKESFPLTVTSAQKNPTAFYLCASSIVGRLNEKLFFGSGTQLSVL.

This clone was observed a handful of times. This rearrangement joins TRBV19 to TRBJ1-5, with D uncertain. Trimming took 7 bases from V and 9 from J, leaving 22 bases between them. The CDR3 has 15 amino acids. Germline CDR1 reads LNHDA; CDR2 reads SQIVND (reference sequence). CDR3 sequence: CASKFGREGSRPQHF. The CDR3 bases are TGTGCCAGTAAATTTGGGAGGGAGGGCTCAAGGCCCCAGCATTTT.

This clone has a single count. The J gene is TRBJ1-5, the V gene TRBV15; 10 bases are a match to TRBD1. Germline assignment: CDR1 LNHNV and CDR2 YYDKDF (reference sequence). The length of the CDR3 is 14 residues. Losses at the gene ends were 3 bases for V and 6 bases for J; bases not matched to a gene: 2. The CDR3: CATSRDRGSQPQHF. For the CDR3, the DNA is TGTGCCACCAGCAGGGACAGGGGGTCTCAGCCCCAGCATTTT. Supplemented by reference TRBV15 and TRBJ1-5, the full variable domain reads DAMVIQNPRYQVTQFGKPVTLSCSQTLNHNVMYWYQQKSSQAPKLLFHYYDKDFNNEADTPDNFQSRRPNTSFCFLDIRSPGLGDTAMYLCATSRDRGSQPQHFGDGTRLSIL.

The chain combines TRBV19 with TRBJ2-3; 8 bases are a match to TRBD1. Germline V lookup: CDR1 LNHDA, CDR2 SQIVND (reference sequence). V lost 5 bases to trimming and J lost 6 bases; unmatched junction nucleotides: 13. The CDR3 has 16 residues. The CDR3 region has the DNA TGTGCCAGTAGTTGGCGGGACAGGACCTCCCGGGATACGCAGTATTTT. Amino acid sequence: CASSWRDRTSRDTQYF.